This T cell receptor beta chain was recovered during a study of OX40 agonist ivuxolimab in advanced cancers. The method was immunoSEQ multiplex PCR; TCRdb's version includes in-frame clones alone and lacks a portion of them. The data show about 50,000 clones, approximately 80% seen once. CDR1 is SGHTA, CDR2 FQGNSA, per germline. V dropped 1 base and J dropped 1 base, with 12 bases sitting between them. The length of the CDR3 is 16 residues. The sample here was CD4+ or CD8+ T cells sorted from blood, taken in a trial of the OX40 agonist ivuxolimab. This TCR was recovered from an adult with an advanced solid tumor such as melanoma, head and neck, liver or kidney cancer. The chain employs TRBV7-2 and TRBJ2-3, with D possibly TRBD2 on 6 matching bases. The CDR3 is CASSLVGGKGTDTQYF. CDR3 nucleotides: TGTGCCAGCAGCTTAGTTGGGGGGAAAGGCACAGATACGCAGTATTTT.